The source of this TCR beta chain is a study of T cell responses to AZD1222 COVID-19 vaccine. Findings and limits, study-wide: Nearly half of spike-specific TCRs reportedly target unmutated variant regions. Only a handful of AZD1222 recipients, more than five in all, had baseline seropositivity. Spike-specific TCR breadth and depth both grew after two AZD1222 doses. Clonal diversity was possibly underestimated, and white British individuals and females predominated among donors.

Looked up from germline, CDR1 is LNHNV and CDR2 is YYDKDF (reference sequence). This CDR3 comprises 12 residues. With 1 base clipped from V and 9 bases from J, the junction kept 1 base outside the gene matches. Libraries were prepared by immunoSEQ multiplex PCR; TCRdb keeps only in-frame clonotypes and omits some of them. The data hold some 92,000 clones, with approximately 90% observed a single time. Details on this clone: Its antigen is unidentified.

This sequence was found in an adult in good health. The rearrangement uses TRBV15 and TRBJ1-2; 8 bases are shared with TRBD1. Source: peripheral blood, taken on day 0 of AZD1222 vaccination. This CDR3 reads CATSRGDRSYTF. Written as DNA, the CDR3 is TGTGCCACCAGCAGAGGGGACAGGAGCTACACCTTC. The full variable domain, completed using reference TRBV15 and TRBJ1-2, is DAMVIQNPRYQVTQFGKPVTLSCSQTLNHNVMYWYQQKSSQAPKLLFHYYDKDFNNEADTPDNFQSRRPNTSFCFLDIRSPGLGDTAMYLCATSRGDRSYTFGSGTRLTVV.